The 21 T cell receptor beta chains in this list originate from one sample, sequenced in a study of CD8+ T cells in alopecia areata. RNA was isolated and reverse transcribed to cDNA, the sequencing template. Sequencing was performed with immunoSEQ multiplex PCR; in TCRdb, only in-frame clones are kept and a portion is missing. The profile shows about 210,000 clones, around 66% of them singletons. Specified treatment: oral pan-JAK inhibitor, 5-10 mg twice daily. The material sequenced was CD4+ T cells sorted from blood, taken at week 4, from a patient treated with tofacitinib. These receptors originate from a human donor with alopecia areata.

Only a few counts were recorded for this clone. J is TRBJ1-2 and V is TRBV27, with D possibly being TRBD1 (5 bases). This CDR3 region has 15 residues. V was shortened by 2 bases and J by 8 bases, with 18 bases between the two germline ends. Germline CDR1 reads MNHEY; CDR2 reads SMNVEV (reference sequence). The CDR3: CASSLRGPGSGGYTF. CDR3 nucleotides: TGTGCCAGCAGTTTACGGGGCCCAGGGTCAGGGGGCTACACCTTC.

About this clone: This specimen includes other DNA sequences encoding the same CDR3. This chain connects TRBV29-1 to TRBJ1-1; 7 positions agree with TRBD1. Trimming at V came to 6 bases and at J to 1 base, leaving 5 bases not matched to a gene. Germline loops: CDR1 SQVTM, CDR2 ANQGSEA. CDR3 length: 13 residues. The CDR3 loop is CSVQGQTNTEAFF. The CDR3 coding sequence is TGCAGCGTACAGGGGCAGACGAACACTGAAGCTTTCTTT.

For this clone: Other DNA sequences within the sample encode an identical CDR3. The chain joins TRBV7-2 to TRBJ2-5; D gene uncertain. Germline lookup yields CDR1 SGHTA and CDR2 FQGNSA. The V end lost 5 bases, the J end lost 5 bases, and 12 bases lay between the germline ends. This CDR3 is built from 13 residues. The CDR3 sequence is CASSPNRRETQYF. The CDR3 DNA follows: TGTGCCAGCAGCCCCAACAGACGGGAGACCCAGTACTTC.

This sequence joins TRBV30 and TRBJ1-2; no firm D call. The CDR3 has 11 amino acids. Trimming shortened V by 1 base and J by 5 bases, and 5 bases separated the two germline ends. Per germline, CDR1 GTSNPN and CDR2 SVGIG (reference sequence). The CDR3 sequence: CAWSGSYGYTF. DNA for the CDR3: TGTGCCTGGAGTGGGTCGTATGGCTACACCTTC.

The rearrangement uses TRBV4-3 and TRBJ2-6; D gene uncertain. CDR3 length: 14 amino acids. In germline, CDR1 is LGHNA, CDR2 YSLEER. Trimming took off 4 bases at V and 2 bases at J, with 6 bases between the two ends. This CDR3 reads CASSPLPGANVLTF. DNA of the CDR3: TGCGCCAGCAGCCCCCTCCCTGGGGCCAACGTCCTGACTTTC.

The rearrangement links TRBV4-2 to TRBJ2-5; no firm D call. The germline V gene has CDR1 LGHNA and CDR2 YNFKEQ. The CDR3 sequence is 16 residues long. V shed 1 base and J shed 5 bases, with 17 bases lying between them. The CDR3: CASSQVRGQSGETQYF. The CDR3 DNA is TGTGCCAGCAGCCAAGTCCGTGGTCAGTCTGGTGAGACCCAGTACTTC.

This clone was observed at least ten times. Here the CDR3 reads CASSRDRTYGYTF. In nucleotides, the CDR3 is TGTGCCAGCAGCCGGGACAGAACCTATGGCTACACCTTC. V is TRBV7-2 and J is TRBJ1-2; the match to TRBD1 covers 7 bases. This CDR3 region has 13 residues. CDR1 and CDR2 (germline): SGHTA, FQGNSA. The junction had 4 bases not matched to a gene; V was cut back by 5 bases and J by 4 bases.

This clone was recorded a few times. J is TRBJ2-3 and V is TRBV29-1; TRBD1 might be the D (6 bases). V lost 6 bases and J 2 bases, leaving 12 bases between the germline ends. The CDR3 spans 13 residues. Germline assignment: CDR1 SQVTM and CDR2 ANQGSEA. The CDR3 DNA reads TGCAGCGTGATGGGGGCACCCACAGATACGCAGTATTTT. This translates into CSVMGAPTDTQYF.

The chain has TRBV7-9 and TRBJ2-3; 10 bases fit TRBD1. The CDR3 has 15 residues. The junction had 6 bases not matched to a gene; V was cut back by 5 bases and J by 4 bases. CDR1 SEHNR and CDR2 FQNEAQ come from the germline V gene (reference sequence). As DNA, the CDR3 is TGTGCCAGCAGCCCCGGGACAGGGGTTGCAGATACGCAGTATTTT. This encodes CASSPGTGVADTQYF.

The chain links TRBV11-2 to TRBJ2-5; TRBD2 matches at 7 bases. Per the germline V gene, CDR1 is SGHAT and CDR2 is FQNNGV. The trim removed 5 bases at V and 3 bases at J, leaving 12 bases unmatched. The CDR3 has 16 amino acids. CDR3 DNA sequence: TGTGCCAGCAGCCAGGTAGCGGGTAGCAATAAAGAGACCCAGTACTTC. It translates to CASSQVAGSNKETQYF. Full variable domain (rest looked up from reference TRBV11-2 and TRBJ2-5): EAGVAQSPRYKIIEKRQSVAFWCNPISGHATLYWYQQILGQGPKLLIQFQNNGVVDDSQLPKDRFSAERLKGVDSTLKIQPAKLEDSAVYLCASSQVAGSNKETQYFGPGTRLLVL.

The table lists this clone with a count of one. V gene TRBV7-2 combines with J gene TRBJ2-7; TRBD2 matches at 8 bases. V shed 5 bases and J 5 bases; nucleotides not matched to a gene: 11. The germline CDR1 and CDR2 sequences are SGHTA and FQGNSA. The CDR3 length is 15 residues. CDR3 region: CASSQPTSGWDEQYF. The CDR3 nucleotides are TGTGCCAGCAGCCAGCCCACTAGCGGATGGGACGAGCAGTACTTC. Supplemented by reference TRBV7-2 and TRBJ2-7, the full variable domain reads GAGVSQSPSNKVTEKGKDVELRCDPISGHTALYWYRQSLGQGLEFLIYFQGNSAPDKSGLPSDRFSAERTGGSVSTLTIQRTQQEDSAVYLCASSQPTSGWDEQYFGPGTRLTVT.

V gene TRBV29-1 combines with J gene TRBJ1-2; D might be TRBD1 (6 bases). The germline V gene has CDR1 SQVTM and CDR2 ANQGSEA. Trimming left V 7 bases short and J 6 bases short, with 12 bases between. This CDR3 comprises 11 residues. In DNA, the CDR3 is TGCAGCGGCGGAGGGGGGGATGGCTACACCTTC. Its translation is CSGGGGDGYTF.

The chain has TRBV19 and TRBJ2-4; 7 bases map to TRBD1. The trim removed 5 bases at V and 6 bases at J, leaving 7 bases unmatched. The CDR3 contains 14 residues. The V gene's germline CDR1 is LNHDA and CDR2 SQIVND (reference sequence). The CDR3 is CASSATGALNIQYF. CDR3 nucleotides: TGTGCCAGTAGTGCTACAGGGGCCCTAAACATTCAGTACTTC.

The rearrangement uses TRBV18 and TRBJ1-5, with TRBD1 matching over 7 bases. The CDR3 runs 15 residues. CDR1 is KGHSH, CDR2 LQKENI, per germline. V lost 5 bases to trimming and J lost 2 bases; unmatched junction nucleotides: 6. Written as DNA, the CDR3 is TGTGCCAGCTCAACAGGGGAATGGGGCAATCAGCCCCAGCATTTT. Translated, it gives CASSTGEWGNQPQHF. The full variable domain, its missing parts supplied by reference TRBV18 and TRBJ1-5, is NAGVMQNPRHLVRRRGQEARLRCSPMKGHSHVYWYRQLPEEGLKFMVYLQKENIIDESGMPKERFSAEFPKEGPSILRIQQVVRGDSAAYFCASSTGEWGNQPQHFGDGTRLSIL.

V and J are TRBV7-9 and TRBJ2-2, with a weak D call TRBD1 (5 bases). The germline CDR1 and CDR2 sequences are SEHNR and FQNEAQ (reference sequence). V gave up 6 bases and J gave up 1 base, with 6 bases separating them. The CDR3 consists of 13 residues. CDR3 in amino acids: CASRQGNTGELFF. CDR3 sequence (DNA): TGTGCCAGCAGGCAGGGGAACACCGGGGAGCTGTTTTTT.

This chain joins TRBV5-1 and TRBJ1-6; D is uncertain. The CDR3 runs to 14 residues. Germline loops: CDR1 SGHRS, CDR2 YFSETQ. Deletions cut 0 bases from V and 9 bases from J, with 10 bases between. The CDR3 here is CASSLGESSSPLHF. The CDR3, as DNA: TGCGCCAGCAGCTTGGGTGAGTCGAGTTCACCCCTCCACTTT.

The V and J genes are TRBV7-6 and TRBJ2-7; TRBD2 aligns across 9 bases. Germline V gene lookup returns CDR1 SGHVS and CDR2 FNYEAQ. The CDR3 extends over 15 amino acids. The ends lost 1 base at V and 1 base at J; junction bases unmatched: 2. CDR3 protein: CASSLDTSGSYEQYF. The DNA of the CDR3 is TGTGCCAGCAGCTTAGATACTAGCGGGTCCTACGAGCAGTACTTC.

The chain combines TRBV7-3 with TRBJ2-6; no clear D. Germline V CDR1 and CDR2: SGHTA, FQGTGA. The ends were cut back, 4 bases at V and 0 bases at J, with 4 bases in the middle. The CDR3 consists of 14 residues. The CDR3 is CASSSVSGANVLTF. The CDR3, as DNA: TGTGCCAGCAGCTCGGTCTCTGGGGCCAACGTCCTGACTTTC.

This chain links TRBV19 with TRBJ2-2, with D unresolved. This CDR3 contains 12 residues. From germline, CDR1 is LNHDA and CDR2 SQIVND (reference sequence). The V end was cut by 6 bases, the J end by 6 bases, with 8 bases between. CDR3: CASSWSAGELFF. The CDR3 DNA follows: TGTGCCAGTAGCTGGTCGGCCGGGGAGCTGTTTTTT.

This clone was found a few times. This sequence joins TRBV27 and TRBJ1-2, with TRBD1 as a possible D gene (6 bases). Per germline, CDR1 MNHEY and CDR2 SMNVEV (reference sequence). The CDR3 spans 15 residues. Trimming cost V 5 bases and J 2 bases, with 15 bases left between them. The CDR3: CASSRTRGGNYGYTF. In nucleotides, the CDR3 is TGTGCCAGCAGTCGAACCCGAGGGGGGAACTATGGCTACACCTTC.

The chain recombines TRBV9 with TRBJ2-3; the D gene is possibly TRBD2 (6 bases). Trimming removed 0 bases from V and 0 bases from J, with 11 bases in between. Germline V gene data show CDR1 as SGDLS and CDR2 as YYNGEE. The CDR3 length is 16 residues. DNA of the CDR3: TGTGCCAGCAGCGTAGGGGCTAGCGCTAGCACAGATACGCAGTATTTT. Encoded protein: CASSVGASASTDTQYF.